This is a list of T cell receptor beta chains from one sample in a study of beta chain features in type 1 diabetes. TCRdb's table, derived via immunoSEQ multiplex PCR, lists solely in-frame clones and lacks some. The table includes more than 250,000 clones, 20% detected once. What was sequenced was naive CD4+ T cells from blood. These TCRs come from a woman between 40 and 55 years old with type 1 diabetes. The CDR3 runs from the conserved cysteine through the conserved F or W. Each record gives: D gene, J gene, clone size, V gene, CDR3 protein, CDR3 DNA. The D gene is left open where the match is weak. The listing skips clone size in some rows; elsewhere it reads once, few, many or a size class.

TRBD2,TRBJ2-1,few,TRBV2,CASSERGGSSYNEQFF,TGTGCCAGCAGTGAGAGGGGAGGGAGCTCCTACAATGAGCAGTTCTTC
.,TRBJ1-1,.,TRBV7-9,CASSPPAGMNTEAFF,TGTGCCAGCAGCCCTCCGGCGGGCATGAACACTGAAGCTTTCTTT
.,TRBJ1-5,.,TRBV9,CASSVAPDQPQHF,TGTGCCAGCAGCGTAGCTCCAGATCAGCCCCAGCATTTT
TRBD2,TRBJ2-1,few,TRBV7-3,CASSSYVAGVGNEQFF,TGTGCCAGCAGCTCGTACGTAGCGGGGGTAGGCAATGAGCAGTTCTTC
.,TRBJ2-3,.,TRBV7-9,CALGGLGRSSTDTQYF,TGTGCTTTAGGTGGACTGGGCAGGTCTAGCACAGATACGCAGTATTTT
.,TRBJ2-4,.,TRBV5-1,CASSADWGDIDKNIQYF,TGCGCCAGCAGCGCCGACTGGGGGGATATCGACAAAAACATTCAGTACTTC
.,TRBJ1-1,.,TRBV5-1,CASSLGRGTEAFF,TGCGCCAGCAGCTTGGGACGGGGCACTGAAGCTTTCTTT
TRBD1,TRBJ1-1,.,TRBV25-1,CASSRNRGVTNTEAFF,TGTGCCAGCAGTCGGAACAGGGGAGTGACGAACACTGAAGCTTTCTTT
TRBD1,TRBJ2-1,.,TRBV28,CASSDRDREFF,TGTGCCAGCAGTGATAGGGACAGAGAGTTCTTC
.,TRBJ1-3,.,TRBV25-1,CASRANQGTGNTIYF,TGTGCCAGCAGGGCGAACCAGGGAACTGGAAACACCATATATTTT
TRBD2,TRBJ2-5,.,TRBV7-8,CASSPGLAGPKETQYF,TGTGCCAGCAGCCCGGGACTAGCGGGGCCGAAAGAGACCCAGTACTTC
TRBD1,TRBJ2-1,.,TRBV10-3,CAISGTGSPEQFF,TGTGCCATCAGTGGGACAGGGTCTCCTGAGCAGTTCTTC
.,TRBJ2-6,few,TRBV19,CASSMGAGANVLTF,TGTGCCAGTAGTATGGGGGCCGGGGCCAACGTCCTGACTTTC
TRBD1,TRBJ2-7,few,TRBV28,CASSPRTGAAYEQYF,TGTGCCAGCTCCCCGAGGACAGGGGCGGCCTACGAGCAGTACTTC
.,TRBJ2-2,.,TRBV4-3,CASSRYLRGDTGELFF,TGCGCCAGCAGCCGATACCTCAGGGGGGACACCGGGGAGCTGTTTTTT
TRBD1,TRBJ1-2,.,TRBV5-6,CASSLRGPGQGAGNGYTF,TGTGCCAGCAGCTTGAGGGGACCGGGACAGGGGGCTGGAAATGGCTACACCTTC
TRBD1,TRBJ2-5,few,TRBV11-1,CASSLVGTGGAAQYF,TGTGCCAGCAGCTTAGTCGGGACAGGGGGCGCGGCCCAGTACTTC
.,TRBJ1-1,few,TRBV18,CASSPPGNSLNTEAFF,TGTGCCAGCTCACCACCTGGCAACAGTTTGAACACTGAAGCTTTCTTT
TRBD2,TRBJ2-2,.,TRBV4-3,CASSQVPGLAGGPDGELFF,TGCGCCAGCAGCCAAGTTCCGGGACTAGCGGGGGGGCCTGACGGGGAGCTGTTTTTT
.,TRBJ2-3,.,TRBV15,CATSRGADTQYF,TGTGCCACCAGCAGAGGCGCAGATACGCAGTATTTT
TRBD1,TRBJ1-1,.,TRBV18,CASSPITGTANTEAFF,TGTGCCAGCTCACCGATCACTGGGACAGCGAACACTGAAGCTTTCTTT
.,TRBJ2-1,few,TRBV9,CASSVAGGPGEQFF,TGTGCCAGCAGCGTAGCTGGCGGGCCGGGGGAGCAGTTCTTC
TRBD1,TRBJ1-1,.,TRBV29-1,CSVEGQEGTEAFF,TGCAGCGTCGAAGGACAGGAAGGCACTGAAGCTTTCTTT
TRBD1,TRBJ2-6,.,TRBV10-3,CAISELGQGAAGANVLTF,TGTGCCATCAGTGAGTTAGGACAGGGGGCAGCTGGGGCCAACGTCCTGACTTTC
.,TRBJ2-7,.,TRBV18,CASSLFGTPYYEQYF,TGTGCCAGCTCACTTTTCGGGACTCCCTACTACGAGCAGTACTTC
.,TRBJ1-5,.,TRBV7-3,CASSTQVDQPQHF,TGTGCCAGCAGCACCCAGGTGGATCAGCCCCAGCATTTT
.,TRBJ1-1,few,TRBV19,CASSRDSPSLEAFF,TGTGCCAGTAGTAGGGACTCTCCAAGTCTAGAAGCTTTCTTT
.,TRBJ2-1,.,TRBV11-1,CASSMETGTGSDEQFF,TGTGCCAGCAGCATGGAAACAGGGACGGGGTCGGATGAGCAGTTCTTC
.,TRBJ2-5,few,TRBV2,CASGSPETQYF,TGTGCCTCCGGTTCGCCCGAGACCCAGTACTTC
TRBD1,TRBJ2-2,.,TRBV2,CASSGDRGVTNTGELFF,TGTGCCAGCAGCGGAGACAGGGGGGTAACGAACACCGGGGAGCTGTTTTTT
.,TRBJ2-7,few,TRBV18,CASSLSGGEQYF,TGTGCCAGCTCACTCTCCGGGGGCGAGCAGTACTTC
.,TRBJ1-1,.,TRBV6-1,CASNKYRENTEAFF,TGTGCCAGCAACAAGTACCGGGAGAACACTGAAGCTTTCTTT
TRBD1,TRBJ2-5,.,TRBV5-1,CASSRGQGETQYF,TGCGCCAGCAGCCGAGGACAGGGGGAGACCCAGTACTTC